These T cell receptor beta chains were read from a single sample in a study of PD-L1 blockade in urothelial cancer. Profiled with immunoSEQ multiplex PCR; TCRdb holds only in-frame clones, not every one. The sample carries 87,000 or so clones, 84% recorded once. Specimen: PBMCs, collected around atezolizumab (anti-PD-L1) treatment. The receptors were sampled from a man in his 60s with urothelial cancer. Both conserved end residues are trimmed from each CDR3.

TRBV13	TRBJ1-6	ASSLRGQNSPLH
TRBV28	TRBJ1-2	ASIIPGLTGYT
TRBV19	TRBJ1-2	ASSGDRGDYGYT
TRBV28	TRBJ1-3	ASSLVAGQRFRTGNTIY
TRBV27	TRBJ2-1	ASSSLGNEQF
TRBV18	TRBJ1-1	ASSRGLENTEAF
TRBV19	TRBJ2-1	ASSNRGDRGPLNEQF
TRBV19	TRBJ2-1	ARPTSGRAREQF
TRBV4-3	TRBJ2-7	ASSQDLSPGGWNEQY
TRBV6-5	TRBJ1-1	ASTSGVRNTEAF
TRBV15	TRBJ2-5	ATSRGNRGGETQY
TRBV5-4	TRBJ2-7	ASRSGTGIHEQY
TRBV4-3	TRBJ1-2	ASSPDRSISNYGYT
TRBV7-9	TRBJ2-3	ASSTTGKPTDTQY
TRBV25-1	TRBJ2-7	ASSEGGRDSYEQY
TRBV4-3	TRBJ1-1	ASSQDISREAF
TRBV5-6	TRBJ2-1	ASSVSMRLYNEQF
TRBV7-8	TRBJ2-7	ASSRDRNYEQY